Listed below are T cell receptor beta chains from one sample, sequenced in a study of cytomegalovirus exposure and HLA in healthy donors. TCRdb's copy holds only in-frame clones and misses some; the assay was immunoSEQ multiplex PCR. The sample holds about 84,000 clones, around four fifths seen once. The sample comprised PBMCs. These receptors all stem from a male donor in good health and CMV-seropositive. Both conserved end residues are part of each CDR3. The D gene is left open where the match is weak. Only some rows state a clone size, as once, few, many or a class for expanded clones.

d_call: TRBD1
j_call: TRBJ2-7
v_call: TRBV30
clone_size: few
cdr3_aa: CAWSQGVYEQYF
cdr3_nt: TGTGCCTGGAGCCAGGGGGTTTACGAGCAGTACTTC

d_call: TRBD1
j_call: TRBJ2-7
v_call: TRBV5-6
clone_size: NA
cdr3_aa: CASSHQGAGQYF
cdr3_nt: TGTGCCAGCAGCCACCAGGGGGCTGGGCAGTACTTC

d_call: NA
j_call: TRBJ2-7
v_call: TRBV5-4
clone_size: NA
cdr3_aa: CASSLVPGVDYEQYF
cdr3_nt: TGTGCCAGCAGCTTGGTCCCAGGGGTGGACTACGAGCAGTACTTC

d_call: NA
j_call: TRBJ1-2
v_call: TRBV5-4
clone_size: NA
cdr3_aa: CASRGQGRVYGYTF
cdr3_nt: TGTGCCAGCAGAGGGCAGGGAAGGGTCTATGGCTACACCTTC

d_call: TRBD2
j_call: TRBJ2-1
v_call: TRBV27
clone_size: NA
cdr3_aa: CASSPPKGGLATPIGEQFF
cdr3_nt: TGTGCCAGCAGTCCACCGAAGGGGGGACTAGCGACCCCCATCGGGGAGCAGTTCTTC

d_call: NA
j_call: TRBJ2-3
v_call: TRBV10-2
clone_size: NA
cdr3_aa: CASRKQGQSTDTQYF
cdr3_nt: TGCGCCAGCAGAAAACAGGGTCAGAGCACAGATACGCAGTATTTT

d_call: TRBD2
j_call: TRBJ2-1
v_call: TRBV4-3
clone_size: NA
cdr3_aa: CASRLRAGGPTEQFF
cdr3_nt: TGCGCCAGCAGACTCAGAGCGGGAGGGCCCACTGAGCAGTTCTTC

d_call: TRBD2
j_call: TRBJ2-1
v_call: TRBV28
clone_size: NA
cdr3_aa: CASSFPSSGGNNEQFF
cdr3_nt: TGTGCCAGCAGTTTCCCCTCTAGCGGAGGAAACAATGAGCAGTTCTTC

d_call: NA
j_call: TRBJ2-7
v_call: TRBV27
clone_size: NA
cdr3_aa: CASSFGPPGSEQYF
cdr3_nt: TGTGCCAGCAGTTTCGGACCTCCAGGGTCCGAGCAGTACTTC

d_call: NA
j_call: TRBJ2-1
v_call: TRBV19
clone_size: NA
cdr3_aa: CASSIRNSENEQFF
cdr3_nt: TGTGCCAGTAGTATTCGGAATAGCGAGAATGAGCAGTTCTTC

d_call: TRBD1
j_call: TRBJ1-2
v_call: TRBV6-5
clone_size: NA
cdr3_aa: CASRPDRGNYGYTF
cdr3_nt: TGTGCCAGCAGACCCGACAGGGGCAACTATGGCTACACCTTC

d_call: TRBD2
j_call: TRBJ2-3
v_call: TRBV6-6
clone_size: NA
cdr3_aa: CASMTSGRGWVDTQYF
cdr3_nt: TGTGCCAGCATGACTAGCGGGAGGGGCTGGGTAGATACGCAGTATTTT

d_call: TRBD1
j_call: TRBJ1-1
v_call: TRBV7-9
clone_size: NA
cdr3_aa: CLEDRVPEAFF
cdr3_nt: TGTTTAGAGGACAGGGTGCCTGAAGCTTTCTTT

d_call: NA
j_call: TRBJ2-2
v_call: TRBV6-5
clone_size: NA
cdr3_aa: CASSWPGGRELFF
cdr3_nt: TGTGCCAGCAGTTGGCCGGGGGGCAGGGAGCTGTTTTTT

d_call: NA
j_call: TRBJ1-4
v_call: TRBV27
clone_size: NA
cdr3_aa: CASREEKLFF
cdr3_nt: TGTGCCAGCCGGGAAGAAAAACTGTTTTTT

d_call: NA
j_call: TRBJ2-1
v_call: TRBV9
clone_size: NA
cdr3_aa: CASSPRGGTYNEQFF
cdr3_nt: TGTGCCAGCAGCCCCCGAGGGGGAACTTACAATGAGCAGTTCTTC

d_call: NA
j_call: TRBJ1-2
v_call: TRBV27
clone_size: NA
cdr3_aa: CASSQGTRGYTF
cdr3_nt: TGTGCCAGCAGTCAGGGGACCAGGGGCTACACCTTC

d_call: NA
j_call: TRBJ2-2
v_call: TRBV15
clone_size: NA
cdr3_aa: CATSRRIALGTTGELFF
cdr3_nt: TGTGCCACCAGCAGACGGATAGCGCTAGGGACAACCGGGGAGCTGTTTTTT

d_call: TRBD1
j_call: TRBJ1-1
v_call: TRBV5-6
clone_size: NA
cdr3_aa: CASSLGQGGVAFF
cdr3_nt: TGTGCCAGCAGCTTGGGACAGGGGGGGGTAGCTTTCTTT

d_call: NA
j_call: TRBJ1-2
v_call: TRBV6-1
clone_size: NA
cdr3_aa: CASLEIPSGNYGYTF
cdr3_nt: TGTGCCAGCCTAGAAATTCCGTCGGGGAACTATGGCTACACCTTC

d_call: NA
j_call: TRBJ1-5
v_call: TRBV6-4
clone_size: NA
cdr3_aa: CASSPNWSGRTNQPQHF
cdr3_nt: TGTGCCAGCAGCCCCAACTGGTCCGGGAGGACCAATCAGCCCCAGCATTTT

d_call: NA
j_call: TRBJ1-1
v_call: TRBV20-1
clone_size: few
cdr3_aa: CSALWGPEAFF
cdr3_nt: TGCAGTGCGTTGTGGGGCCCTGAAGCTTTCTTT

d_call: NA
j_call: TRBJ1-2
v_call: TRBV6-6
clone_size: NA
cdr3_aa: CASRGSQYGYTF
cdr3_nt: TGTGCCAGCAGAGGGAGCCAATATGGCTACACCTTC

d_call: TRBD2
j_call: TRBJ2-3
v_call: TRBV13
clone_size: once
cdr3_aa: CASSQSGLAGGTYTDTQYF
cdr3_nt: TGTGCCAGCAGTCAGTCGGGACTAGCGGGAGGTACCTACACAGATACGCAGTATTTT

d_call: NA
j_call: TRBJ2-5
v_call: TRBV7-6
clone_size: few
cdr3_aa: CASSSTSKKEGTQYF
cdr3_nt: TGTGCCAGCAGTTCCACGTCCAAGAAGGAGGGGACCCAGTACTTC

d_call: TRBD2
j_call: TRBJ2-7
v_call: TRBV7-9
clone_size: NA
cdr3_aa: CASSTIAGGIHEQYF
cdr3_nt: TGTGCCAGCAGCACTATAGCGGGAGGAATCCACGAGCAGTACTTC

d_call: NA
j_call: TRBJ2-2
v_call: TRBV5-6
clone_size: NA
cdr3_aa: CASSLHGSPITGELFF
cdr3_nt: TGTGCCAGCAGCTTGCACGGGAGCCCTATTACCGGGGAGCTGTTTTTT

d_call: NA
j_call: TRBJ2-1
v_call: TRBV9
clone_size: NA
cdr3_aa: CASSVDFMDEQFF
cdr3_nt: TGTGCCAGCAGCGTAGACTTCATGGATGAGCAGTTCTTC

d_call: NA
j_call: TRBJ2-1
v_call: TRBV7-6
clone_size: NA
cdr3_aa: CASSLGAEQFF
cdr3_nt: TGTGCCAGCAGCTTAGGCGCTGAGCAGTTCTTC

d_call: NA
j_call: TRBJ2-7
v_call: TRBV20-1
clone_size: once
cdr3_aa: CSADRSYEQYF
cdr3_nt: TGCAGTGCAGACAGATCCTACGAGCAGTACTTC

d_call: TRBD1
j_call: TRBJ2-6
v_call: TRBV4-3
clone_size: NA
cdr3_aa: CASSHFRGPSSGANVLTF
cdr3_nt: TGCGCCAGCAGCCACTTCAGGGGGCCCTCTTCTGGGGCCAACGTCCTGACTTTC

d_call: TRBD2
j_call: TRBJ2-7
v_call: TRBV19
clone_size: once
cdr3_aa: CASSMGLAGPPYEQYF
cdr3_nt: TGTGCCAGTAGTATGGGGCTAGCGGGCCCACCCTACGAGCAGTACTTC

d_call: NA
j_call: TRBJ2-2
v_call: TRBV28
clone_size: NA
cdr3_aa: CASSLLLRGTGELFF
cdr3_nt: TGTGCCAGCAGTTTACTCCTAAGGGGCACCGGGGAGCTGTTTTTT

d_call: NA
j_call: TRBJ1-1
v_call: TRBV15
clone_size: NA
cdr3_aa: CATRKLVMNTEAFF
cdr3_nt: TGTGCCACCAGGAAGCTAGTCATGAACACTGAAGCTTTCTTT

d_call: TRBD1
j_call: TRBJ1-2
v_call: TRBV2
clone_size: NA
cdr3_aa: CASSRDRAGGYTF
cdr3_nt: TGTGCCAGCAGCCGCGACAGGGCGGGAGGCTACACCTTC

d_call: NA
j_call: TRBJ2-3
v_call: TRBV5-1
clone_size: NA
cdr3_aa: CASSLGQGGDTQYF
cdr3_nt: TGCGCCAGCAGCTTGGGACAGGGAGGAGATACGCAGTATTTT

d_call: TRBD1
j_call: TRBJ1-6
v_call: TRBV6-4
clone_size: NA
cdr3_aa: CASRGTGSNSPLHF
cdr3_nt: TGTGCCAGCAGGGGGACAGGGTCCAATTCACCCCTCCACTTT

d_call: NA
j_call: TRBJ2-7
v_call: TRBV19
clone_size: NA
cdr3_aa: CASSEKTPSYEQYF
cdr3_nt: TGTGCCAGTAGCGAAAAGACACCCTCCTACGAGCAGTACTTC

d_call: TRBD1
j_call: TRBJ2-7
v_call: TRBV5-1
clone_size: NA
cdr3_aa: CASSSPSGTAQFYSYEQYF
cdr3_nt: TGCGCCAGCAGCTCCCCTTCTGGGACAGCACAGTTCTATTCCTACGAGCAGTACTTC

d_call: TRBD2
j_call: TRBJ2-1
v_call: TRBV27
clone_size: NA
cdr3_aa: CASSSTSGRANEQFF
cdr3_nt: TGTGCCAGCAGTTCGACTAGCGGGAGGGCAAATGAGCAGTTCTTC

d_call: NA
j_call: TRBJ2-7
v_call: TRBV28
clone_size: NA
cdr3_aa: CASPSSRAYEQYF
cdr3_nt: TGTGCCAGCCCCTCGAGCAGGGCCTACGAGCAGTACTTC

d_call: NA
j_call: TRBJ1-4
v_call: TRBV1
clone_size: few
cdr3_aa: CTSGMERTPEKLFF
cdr3_nt: TGCACCAGCGGAATGGAGCGTACCCCTGAAAAACTGTTTTTT

d_call: TRBD1
j_call: TRBJ2-2
v_call: TRBV18
clone_size: NA
cdr3_aa: CASSPQGQGDSGELFF
cdr3_nt: TGTGCCAGCTCACCACAGGGACAGGGAGATTCCGGGGAGCTGTTTTTT